Listed below are T cell receptor beta chains from one sample, sequenced in a study of identical twins. TCRdb re-called the 5' RACE reads with MiXCR, one entry per CDR3 protein. The sample includes about 520,000 distinct CDR3 sequences, about 20% seen only once; the top ten take roughly 0.91%. Separately, the same data were catalogued under a study of T cells expressing NK-cell markers.

Material for sequencing was CD4+ T cells sorted from blood. These TCRs come from a young woman in good health. Each CDR3 is given with its conserved first and last residue. Each record gives: V gene, J gene, CDR3 protein.

v_call: TRBV20-1; j_call: TRBJ2-2; cdr3_aa: CSALTSGTTGELFF
v_call: TRBV14; j_call: TRBJ1-6; cdr3_aa: CASSLPGGDSPLHF
v_call: TRBV7-9; j_call: TRBJ2-7; cdr3_aa: CASSPSSDEQYF
v_call: TRBV7-2; j_call: TRBJ2-7; cdr3_aa: CASRPPGTSGYEQYF
v_call: TRBV6-1; j_call: TRBJ1-5; cdr3_aa: CASTQEVVQPQHF
v_call: TRBV20-1; j_call: TRBJ1-2; cdr3_aa: CSAPMGTSNYGYTF
v_call: TRBV12-3/TRBV12-4; j_call: TRBJ1-5; cdr3_aa: CASSSLSPGHQPQHF
v_call: TRBV10-3; j_call: TRBJ1-5; cdr3_aa: CAISEGSYQPQHF
v_call: TRBV9; j_call: TRBJ2-5; cdr3_aa: CASSVSPSGSRETQYF
v_call: TRBV27; j_call: TRBJ2-7; cdr3_aa: CASRRGQGLYEQYF
v_call: TRBV14; j_call: TRBJ2-5; cdr3_aa: CASSQVSPPQETQYF
v_call: TRBV20-1; j_call: TRBJ2-7; cdr3_aa: CSANRPYEQYF
v_call: TRBV20-1; j_call: TRBJ1-6; cdr3_aa: CSARDSNRVNRNSPLHF
v_call: TRBV15; j_call: TRBJ2-3; cdr3_aa: CATSRNAGTDTQYF
v_call: TRBV2; j_call: TRBJ1-1; cdr3_aa: CASRDRAANTEAFF
v_call: TRBV7-9; j_call: TRBJ1-1; cdr3_aa: CASSPRGTERTEAFF
v_call: TRBV7-9; j_call: TRBJ2-3; cdr3_aa: CASSFGGFRPDTQYF
v_call: TRBV11-2; j_call: TRBJ1-6; cdr3_aa: CASSLNPGLRSGSPLHF
v_call: TRBV25-1; j_call: TRBJ2-1; cdr3_aa: CASSTLAGGSYNEQFF
v_call: TRBV6-6; j_call: TRBJ2-7; cdr3_aa: CASEGQRSYEQYF
v_call: TRBV6-4; j_call: TRBJ2-1; cdr3_aa: CASSEDGRYNEQFF
v_call: TRBV20-1; j_call: TRBJ1-2; cdr3_aa: CSAADGPYGYTF
v_call: TRBV4-3; j_call: TRBJ2-3; cdr3_aa: CASSQSALGVSTDTQYF
v_call: TRBV20-1; j_call: TRBJ2-7; cdr3_aa: CSAPTRDTEYEQYF
v_call: TRBV10-3; j_call: TRBJ2-7; cdr3_aa: CAISPGQGNYEQYF
v_call: TRBV25-1; j_call: TRBJ2-3; cdr3_aa: CASSERASGRLSTDTQYF
v_call: TRBV12-3/TRBV12-4; j_call: TRBJ2-1; cdr3_aa: CASRPDSGGHYNEQFF
v_call: TRBV20-1; j_call: TRBJ1-6; cdr3_aa: CSATNKKRASTAPLHF
v_call: TRBV20-1; j_call: TRBJ2-3; cdr3_aa: CSAKDRRGSPDTQYF
v_call: TRBV20-1; j_call: TRBJ2-4; cdr3_aa: CSATHPGQTKNIQYF
v_call: TRBV9; j_call: TRBJ2-3; cdr3_aa: CASSPQAAGNTDTQYF
v_call: TRBV12-3/TRBV12-4; j_call: TRBJ2-2; cdr3_aa: CASRDLRDRGHFGELFF